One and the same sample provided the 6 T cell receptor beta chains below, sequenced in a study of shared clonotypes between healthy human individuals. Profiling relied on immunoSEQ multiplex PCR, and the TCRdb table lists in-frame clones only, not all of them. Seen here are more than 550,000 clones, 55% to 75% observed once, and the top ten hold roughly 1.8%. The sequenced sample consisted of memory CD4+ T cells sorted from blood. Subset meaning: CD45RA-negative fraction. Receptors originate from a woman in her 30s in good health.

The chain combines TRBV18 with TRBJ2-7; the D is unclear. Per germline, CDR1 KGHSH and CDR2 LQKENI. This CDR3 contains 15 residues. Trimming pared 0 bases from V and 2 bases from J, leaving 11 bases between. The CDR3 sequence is CASSPPGSWAYEQYF. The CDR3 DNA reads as TGTGCCAGCTCACCACCTGGATCCTGGGCCTACGAGCAGTACTTC.

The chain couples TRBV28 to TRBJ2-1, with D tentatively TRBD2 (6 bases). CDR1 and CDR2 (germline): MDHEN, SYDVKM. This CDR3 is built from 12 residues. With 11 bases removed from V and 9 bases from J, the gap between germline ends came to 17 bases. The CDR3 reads CALFGGPGEQFF. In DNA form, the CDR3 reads TGTGCCCTTTTCGGGGGTCCGGGTGAGCAGTTCTTC.

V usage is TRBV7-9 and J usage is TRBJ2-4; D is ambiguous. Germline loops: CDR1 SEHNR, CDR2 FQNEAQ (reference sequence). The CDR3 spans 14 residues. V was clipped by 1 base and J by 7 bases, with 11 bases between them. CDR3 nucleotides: TGTGCCAGCAGCTTAGGGATGGTAAGGAACATTCAGTACTTC. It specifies CASSLGMVRNIQYF. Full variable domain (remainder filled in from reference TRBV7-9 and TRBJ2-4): DTGVSQNPRHKITKRGQNVTFRCDPISEHNRLYWYRQTLGQGPEFLTYFQNEAQLEKSRLLSDRFSAERPKGSFSTLEIQRTEQGDSAMYLCASSLGMVRNIQYFGAGTRLSVL.

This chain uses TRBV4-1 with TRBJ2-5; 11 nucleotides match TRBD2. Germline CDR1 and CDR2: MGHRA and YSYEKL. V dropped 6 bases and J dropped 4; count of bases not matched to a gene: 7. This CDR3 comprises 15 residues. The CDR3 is CASRPTSGKGETQYF. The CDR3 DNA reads TGCGCCAGCAGACCGACTAGCGGGAAAGGAGAGACCCAGTACTTC.

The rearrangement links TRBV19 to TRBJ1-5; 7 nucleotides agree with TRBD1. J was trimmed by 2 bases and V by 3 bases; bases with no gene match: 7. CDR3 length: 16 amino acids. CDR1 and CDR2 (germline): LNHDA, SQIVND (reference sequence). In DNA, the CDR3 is TGTGCCAGTAGTATGGGGATCAGGGGGGGCAATCAGCCCCAGCATTTT. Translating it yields CASSMGIRGGNQPQHF.

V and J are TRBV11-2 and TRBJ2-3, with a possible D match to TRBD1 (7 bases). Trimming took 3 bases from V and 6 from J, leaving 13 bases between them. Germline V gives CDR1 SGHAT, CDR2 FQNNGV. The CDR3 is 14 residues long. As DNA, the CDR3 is TGTGCCAGCAGCTTCCGACAGGGAGGTGATACGCAGTATTTT. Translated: CASSFRQGGDTQYF. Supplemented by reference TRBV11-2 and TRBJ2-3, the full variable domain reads EAGVAQSPRYKIIEKRQSVAFWCNPISGHATLYWYQQILGQGPKLLIQFQNNGVVDDSQLPKDRFSAERLKGVDSTLKIQPAKLEDSAVYLCASSFRQGGDTQYFGPGTRLTVL.